The TCR beta chain described here comes from a study of beta chain features in type 1 diabetes. The germline V gene encodes CDR1 MNHNS and CDR2 SASEGT. CDR3 length: 13 amino acids. Between the trimmed V and J ends, which lost 10 bases and 4 bases, there was a span of 17 bases. This clone was recorded a few times. TCRB transcripts that were expressed got sequenced, as all of the isolated RNA had been reverse transcribed. TCRdb keeps only in-frame clones here, not all; method: immunoSEQ multiplex PCR. The table has 160,000 or so clones, 7% to 10% seen once. The chain joins TRBV6-1 to TRBJ2-7; tentative D call: TRBD1 (7 bases). This receptor was identified in a woman between 18 and 30 years old in good health. Sequences were obtained from central memory CD4+ T cells from blood. For the CDR3, the DNA is TGTGCCACCTTACGACAGGGAGGATACGAGCAGTACTTC. This gives the protein CATLRQGGYEQYF.